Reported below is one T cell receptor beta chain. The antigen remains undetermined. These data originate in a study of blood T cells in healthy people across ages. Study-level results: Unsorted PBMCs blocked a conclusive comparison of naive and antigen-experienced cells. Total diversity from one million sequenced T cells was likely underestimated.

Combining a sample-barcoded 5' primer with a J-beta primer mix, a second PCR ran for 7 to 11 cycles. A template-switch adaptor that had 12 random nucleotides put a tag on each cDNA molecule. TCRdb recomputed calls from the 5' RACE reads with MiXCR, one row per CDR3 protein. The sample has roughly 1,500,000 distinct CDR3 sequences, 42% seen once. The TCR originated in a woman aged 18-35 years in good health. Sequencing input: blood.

CDR3 sequence reads: CSARSRDTLIRSYEQYF. In DNA, the CDR3 is TGCAGTGCTAGGAGCCGGGACACCCTTATCCGGAGCTACGAGCAGTACTTC. The chain links TRBV20-1 to TRBJ2-7; D is possibly TRBD1 (6 bases). CDR3 size: 17 residues. CDR1 is DFQATT and CDR2 is SNEGSKA in the germline V gene (reference sequence). Trimming left V 3 bases short and J 3 bases short, with 24 bases between.